The sample holds a few counts of the clone carrying this T cell receptor (beta chain). These data belong to a study of blood T cells in healthy people across ages. Every sample yielded at least 7 million isolated PBMCs. With each sample, at least 5 micrograms of total RNA were extracted. Next came a second PCR, run for about 6 to 12 cycles, which used a sample-barcoded 5' primer along with a J-beta primer mix. One entry per CDR3 protein results from TCRdb running MiXCR on the 5' RACE reads. Here the sample spans around 1,500,000 distinct CDR3 sequences, roughly 27% being singletons. The CDR3 is 20 amino acids. Looked up from germline, CDR1 is ENHRY and CDR2 is SYGVKD. Trimming cost V 5 bases and J 6 bases; bases outside gene matches: 21.

The chain employs TRBV10-3 and TRBJ2-3, with TRBD1 matching 12 bases. Sequences were obtained from blood. This clonotype originated in a woman aged 25 to 45 in good health. The CDR3 loop is CAISSAPGQGAVGFRDTQYF. The CDR3 DNA follows: TGTGCCATCAGTTCCGCACCGGGACAGGGGGCTGTCGGTTTCAGGGATACGCAGTATTTT.